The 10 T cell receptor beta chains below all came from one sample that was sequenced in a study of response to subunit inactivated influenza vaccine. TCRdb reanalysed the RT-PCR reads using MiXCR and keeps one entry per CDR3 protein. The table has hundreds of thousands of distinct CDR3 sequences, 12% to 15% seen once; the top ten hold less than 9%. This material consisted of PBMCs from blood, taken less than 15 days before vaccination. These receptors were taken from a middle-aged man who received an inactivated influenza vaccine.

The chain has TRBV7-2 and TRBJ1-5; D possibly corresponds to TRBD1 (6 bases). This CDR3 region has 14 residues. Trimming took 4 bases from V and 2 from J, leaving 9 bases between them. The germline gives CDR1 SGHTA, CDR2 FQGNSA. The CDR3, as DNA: TGTGCCAGCAGCTGGAGGGGGGGCAATCAGCCCCAGCATTTT. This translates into CASSWRGGNQPQHF.

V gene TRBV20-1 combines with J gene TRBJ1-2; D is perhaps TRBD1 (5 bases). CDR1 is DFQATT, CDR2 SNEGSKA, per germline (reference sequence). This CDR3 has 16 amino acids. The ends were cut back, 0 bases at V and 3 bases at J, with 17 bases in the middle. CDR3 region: CSAREKPGPKYYGYTF. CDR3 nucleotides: TGCAGTGCTAGAGAAAAGCCGGGACCGAAGTACTATGGCTACACCTTC.

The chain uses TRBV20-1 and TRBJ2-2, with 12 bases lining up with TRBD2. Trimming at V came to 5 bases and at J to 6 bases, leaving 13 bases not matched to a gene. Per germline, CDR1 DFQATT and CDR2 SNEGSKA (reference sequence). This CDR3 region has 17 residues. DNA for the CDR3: TGCAGTGCTGGCCGACTAGCGGGAGTGGGTAACGCCGGGGAGCTGTTTTTT. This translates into CSAGRLAGVGNAGELFF.

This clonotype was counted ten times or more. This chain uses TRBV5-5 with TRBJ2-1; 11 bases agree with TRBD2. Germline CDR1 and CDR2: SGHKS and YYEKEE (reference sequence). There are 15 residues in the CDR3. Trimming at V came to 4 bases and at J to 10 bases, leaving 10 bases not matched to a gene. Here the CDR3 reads CASSTTPGLAAEQFF. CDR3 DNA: TGTGCCAGCAGCACAACCCCGGGACTAGCGGCCGAGCAGTTCTTC. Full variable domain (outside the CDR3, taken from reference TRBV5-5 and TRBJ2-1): DAGVTQSPTHLIKTRGQQVTLRCSPISGHKSVSWYQQVLGQGPQFIFQYYEKEERGRGNFPDRFSARQFPNYSSELNVNALLLGDSALYLCASSTTPGLAAEQFFGPGTRLTVL.

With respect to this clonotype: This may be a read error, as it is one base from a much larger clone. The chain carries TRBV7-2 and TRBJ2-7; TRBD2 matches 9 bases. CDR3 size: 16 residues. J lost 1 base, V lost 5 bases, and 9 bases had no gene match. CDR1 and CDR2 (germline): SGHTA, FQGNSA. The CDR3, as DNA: TGTGCCAGCAGCCGCCTAGGCGGGAGGGTGTCCTACGAGCAGTACTTC. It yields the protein CASSRLGGRVSYEQYF.

CDR3 nucleotides: TGCGCCAGCAAACTCAGCTTCATTATAGATACGCAGTATTTT. Translating it yields CASKLSFIIDTQYF. V is TRBV5-1 and J is TRBJ2-3; D gene ambiguous. The CDR3 spans 14 residues. From germline, CDR1 is SGHRS and CDR2 YFSETQ. V was clipped by 6 bases and J by 5 bases, with 16 bases between them.

The DNA of the CDR3 is TGCAGTGCCGCCCAATCCGGGAGAACCTACGAGCAGTACTTC. This sequence encodes CSAAQSGRTYEQYF. The rearrangement joins TRBV20-1 to TRBJ2-7; a weak D match, TRBD2 (6 bases). The CDR3 runs to 14 residues. Germline V gives CDR1 DFQATT, CDR2 SNEGSKA (reference sequence). Trimming pared 6 bases from V and 2 bases from J, leaving 17 bases between.

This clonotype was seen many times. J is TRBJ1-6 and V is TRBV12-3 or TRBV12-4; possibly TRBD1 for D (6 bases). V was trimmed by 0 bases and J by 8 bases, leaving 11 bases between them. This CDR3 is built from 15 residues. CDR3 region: CASSLAGTSHSPLHF. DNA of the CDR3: TGTGCCAGCAGTTTAGCGGGGACAAGCCATTCACCCCTCCACTTT.

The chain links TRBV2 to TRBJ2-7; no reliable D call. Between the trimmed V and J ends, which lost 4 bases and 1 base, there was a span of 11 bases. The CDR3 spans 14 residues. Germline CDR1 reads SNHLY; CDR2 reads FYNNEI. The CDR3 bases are TGTGCCAGCAGTGGCCAGACACGATCCTACGAGCAGTACTTC. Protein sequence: CASSGQTRSYEQYF.

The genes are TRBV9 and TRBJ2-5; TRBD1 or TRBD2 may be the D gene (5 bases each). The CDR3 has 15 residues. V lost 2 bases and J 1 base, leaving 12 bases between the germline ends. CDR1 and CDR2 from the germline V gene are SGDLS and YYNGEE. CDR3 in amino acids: CASSVGRESQETQYF. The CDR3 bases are TGTGCCAGCAGCGTGGGACGAGAGAGCCAAGAGACCCAGTACTTC.